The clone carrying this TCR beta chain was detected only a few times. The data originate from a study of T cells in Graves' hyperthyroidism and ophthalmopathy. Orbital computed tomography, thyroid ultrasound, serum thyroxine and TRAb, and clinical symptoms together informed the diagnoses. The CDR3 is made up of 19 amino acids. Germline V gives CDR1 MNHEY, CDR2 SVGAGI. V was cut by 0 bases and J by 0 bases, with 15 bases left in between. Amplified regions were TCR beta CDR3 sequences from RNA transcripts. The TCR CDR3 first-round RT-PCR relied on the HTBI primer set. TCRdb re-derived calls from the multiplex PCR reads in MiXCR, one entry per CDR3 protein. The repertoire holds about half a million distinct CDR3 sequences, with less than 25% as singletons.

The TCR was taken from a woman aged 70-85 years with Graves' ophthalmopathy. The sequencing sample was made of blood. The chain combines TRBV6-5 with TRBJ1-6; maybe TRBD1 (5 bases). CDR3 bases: TGTGCCAGCAGTTACTCGAAGGCGGCAGGGAGCTCCTATAATTCACCCCTCCACTTT. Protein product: CASSYSKAAGSSYNSPLHF.